The TCR beta chain described here comes from a study of CXCR3-negative and CXCR3-positive naive CD8 T cells (dated by TCRdb to about 2019). Broadly, across the study: In total, about 150 million TRB reads were obtained, or roughly 1.5 +/- 0.3 million reads per library. The diversity and physicochemical repertoire analyses included approximately ten donors pooled from two independent experiments. Naive subsets from about five donors and memory cells from 3 donors were included in the TRBV-TRBJ cluster analysis.

Sequencing was carried out with a NextSeq 550. The Human TCR Profiling Kit (MiLaboratory) was used to make UMI-labeled 5' RACE TRB cDNA libraries. The full amount of extracted RNA was used for cDNA synthesis, and the full amount of resulting cDNA was used for PCR amplification. Libraries were prepared in parallel with an identical number of PCR cycles. Per the original workflow: MIGEC and MiXCR extracted about 50,000 +/- 10,000 unique UMI-labeled TRB cDNA molecules per library, requiring at least two reads per UMI. On average, approximately 40,000 +/- 10,000 functional in-frame TRB CDR3 nucleotide clonotypes lacking stop codons were found per library. After downsampling to 5000 UMI-labeled TRB molecules per sample, diversity metrics such as normalized Shannon-Wiener and Chao1 were calculated in VDJtools. VDJtools computed clonotype-size-weighted physicochemical properties of the central five CDR3 residues: interaction energy, strength, volume and Kidera factor 4. The reads went through TCRdb reprocessing, and each CDR3 protein sequence gets one entry with no DNA. These V and J calls originate from TCRdb's pipeline instead of the authors' own analysis. This sample's table carries thousands of distinct CDR3 sequences. The ten most abundant clones make up about 2% of the sample.

CDR1 and CDR2 (SQVTM, ANQGSEA) derive from the germline V gene. The CDR3 contains 14 residues, cysteine and phenylalanine counted. Only the protein sequence is given. To note about this clonotype: What antigen it recognizes has not been identified.

What the study reported, not specific to this receptor: Both naive subsets had comparably high repertoire diversity, while memory CD8+ T cells had much lower repertoire diversity. Because surface CD5, which has been linked to self-reactivity in mice, was comparable between naive subsets, TCR interaction strength was also inferred from TRB CDR3 physicochemical properties. TRB CDR3s from CXCR3-positive naive cells showed higher hydrophobicity (lower Kidera factor 4), lower energy, and higher strength and volume indices than CXCR3-negative naive cells. Because CXCR3 expression was partially decreased after cryopreservation, freshly isolated PBMCs were used for most assays. Naive CXCR3-negative and CXCR3-positive cells from the same donor showed similar TRBV-TRBJ usage, whereas memory cells showed distinct patterns.

For every CD8+ T cell subset, 250,000 to 300,000 cells were flow-sorted straight into RLT lysis buffer, and each subset was sorted in triplicate. To exclude memory contaminants, naive CD8+ T cells were stringently defined as CD45RO-CCR7+CD27+CD95-. Using standard density gradient centrifugation, peripheral blood mononuclear cells were isolated from buffy coats. A FACSAria III was used to flow-sort naive CD8+ T cells into CXCR3-negative and CXCR3-positive populations. Total RNA was extracted from sorted cells with an RNeasy Mini Kit. Recombination connected TRBV29-1 to TRBJ2-5. The TCR was taken from a human donor in good health. Some clones in this sample may be carry-over from other donors' samples. Input material: naive CXCR3- CD8+ T cells from blood. Read against the paper, the sample's cell subset or site label means: CD45RO-CCR7+CD27+CD95- naive CD8+ T cells lacking CXCR3 (TNR3-). The encoded CDR3 is CSVELGQNKETQYF. With the rest looked up from the reference TRBV29-1 and TRBJ2-5 genes rather than sequenced, the full variable domain is SAVISQKPSRDICQRGTSLTIQCQVDSQVTMMFWYRQQPGQSLTLIATANQGSEATYESGFVIDKFPISRPNLTFSTLTVSNMSPEDSSIYLCSVELGQNKETQYFGPGTRLLVL.